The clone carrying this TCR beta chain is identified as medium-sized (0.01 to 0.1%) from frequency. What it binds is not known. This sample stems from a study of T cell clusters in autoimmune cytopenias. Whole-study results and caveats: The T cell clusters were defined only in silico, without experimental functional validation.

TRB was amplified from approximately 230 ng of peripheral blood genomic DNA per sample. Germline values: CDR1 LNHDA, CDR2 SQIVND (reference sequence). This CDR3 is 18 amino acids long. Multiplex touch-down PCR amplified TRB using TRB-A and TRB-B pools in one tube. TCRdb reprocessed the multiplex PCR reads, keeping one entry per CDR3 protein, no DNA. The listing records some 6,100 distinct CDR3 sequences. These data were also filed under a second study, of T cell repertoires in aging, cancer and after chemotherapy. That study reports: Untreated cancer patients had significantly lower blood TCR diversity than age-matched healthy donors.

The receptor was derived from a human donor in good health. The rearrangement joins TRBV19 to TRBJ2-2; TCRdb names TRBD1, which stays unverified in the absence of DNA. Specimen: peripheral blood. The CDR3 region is CASTTSSHKGTVGGELFF.